The rows below give T cell receptor beta chains drawn from one sample of a study of graft-versus-host responses after intestinal transplantation. Sequencing used immunoSEQ multiplex PCR; TCRdb keeps in-frame clones, though not all of them. This sample has 8,500 to 11,000 clones; roughly a third occur once, and the top ten carry about 13%. The source was alloreactive CD8+ T cells from a mixed lymphocyte reaction culture, collected before intestinal transplant. The receptor set was obtained from a human patient who received an intestinal transplant. CDR3s leave out the opening cysteine and the closing phenylalanine or tryptophan. Each record gives: V gene, CDR3 length, CDR3 protein.

>TRBV28|14
ASSSRLAGVTYEQY
>TRBV5-1|12
ASSLTSTVYEQY
>TRBV7-6|13
ASSLVAGGKDEQY
>TRBV6-1|13
ATPPDRGTTDEQF
>TRBV4-1|12
ASSQFPGGFGYT
>TRBV29-1|13
SVETGTSGLREQY
>TRBV4-1|11
ASSQNRAYEQY
>TRBV4-1|16
ASSQVHHLNRGNQPQH
>TRBV7-9|10
ASSLGSTEAF
>TRBV6-5|14
ASSYSLKPLSYEQY
>TRBV6-5|13
ASSYGTGNNQPQH
>TRBV7-8|11
ASSFPGETEAF
>TRBV4-1|14
ASSPPAGVVDNEQF
>TRBV6-1|13
ASSEVPDRGYGYT
>TRBV6-5|13
ASSYVLGGPNKQF
>TRBV27|14
ASRGFDRGPQETQY
>TRBV6-5|12
ASSYSSGNNEQF
>TRBV27|12
ASSLRASGYEQY
>TRBV4-2|13
ASSQDVGAGAGYT
>TRBV15|16
ATSRDLSDLPVVGTQY
>TRBV6-6|9
ASTRERTQY
>TRBV29-1|13
SVEQGKRHTDTQY
>TRBV5-8|10
ASRVSRYEQY
>TRBV11-2|14
ASSSPRTGYQETQY
>TRBV27|11
ASSFGAAYEQY
>TRBV7-8|12
ASSLVGPWDIQY
>TRBV4-2|12
ASSQEKRRDEQF
>TRBV30|11
AWDTVGTGELF
>TRBV21-1|13
ASSNDRANTGELF
>TRBV19|14
ASSGTSGSYTGELF
>TRBV5-8|15
ASSSRSSGILSYEQY
>TRBV27|12
ASSLAGLYNEQF
>TRBV4-2|13
ASSFRLDQPYEQY
>TRBV19|17
ASSGRDRALYVASEKLF
>TRBV25-1|16
ASSEPFPGTANTGELF
>TRBV5-1|12
ASRKQVDYEKLF
>TRBV6-6|12
ASSLGQGGTEAF
>TRBV4-1|12
ASSQDGPVNEQF
>TRBV6-1|15
ASSGSSGGEGTDTQY
>TRBV7-9|11
ASSFRGAYEQY